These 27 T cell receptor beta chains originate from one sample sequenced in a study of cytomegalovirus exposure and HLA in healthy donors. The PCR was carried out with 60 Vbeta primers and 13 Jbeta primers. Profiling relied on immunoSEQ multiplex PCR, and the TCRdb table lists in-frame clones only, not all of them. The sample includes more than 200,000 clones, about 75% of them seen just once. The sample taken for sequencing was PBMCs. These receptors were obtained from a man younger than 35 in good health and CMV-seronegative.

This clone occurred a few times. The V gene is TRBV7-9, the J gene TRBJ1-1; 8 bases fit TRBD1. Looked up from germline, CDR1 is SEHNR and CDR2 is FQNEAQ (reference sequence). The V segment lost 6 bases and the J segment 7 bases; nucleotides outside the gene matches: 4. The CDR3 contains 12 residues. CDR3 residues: CASRAGTGEAFF. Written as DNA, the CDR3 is TGTGCCAGCAGGGCCGGGACAGGTGAAGCTTTCTTT.

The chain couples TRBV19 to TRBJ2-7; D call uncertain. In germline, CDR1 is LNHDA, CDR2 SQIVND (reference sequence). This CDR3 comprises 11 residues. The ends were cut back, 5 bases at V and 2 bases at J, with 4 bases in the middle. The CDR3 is CASSSAYEQYF. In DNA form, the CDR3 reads TGTGCCAGTAGTTCCGCCTACGAGCAGTACTTC.

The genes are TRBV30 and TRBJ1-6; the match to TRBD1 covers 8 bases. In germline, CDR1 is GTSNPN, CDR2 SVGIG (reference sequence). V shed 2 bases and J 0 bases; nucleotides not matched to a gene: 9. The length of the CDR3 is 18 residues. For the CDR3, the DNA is TGTGCCTGGAGTCGGGTTAGGACAGGGAGCTCCTATAATTCACCCCTCCACTTT. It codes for CAWSRVRTGSSYNSPLHF.

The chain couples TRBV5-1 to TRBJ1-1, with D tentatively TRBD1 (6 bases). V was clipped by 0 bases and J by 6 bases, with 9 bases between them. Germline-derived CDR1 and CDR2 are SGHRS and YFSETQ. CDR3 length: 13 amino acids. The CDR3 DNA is TGCGCCAGCAGCTTGGAGGGGGTGTCTGAAGCTTTCTTT. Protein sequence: CASSLEGVSEAFF.

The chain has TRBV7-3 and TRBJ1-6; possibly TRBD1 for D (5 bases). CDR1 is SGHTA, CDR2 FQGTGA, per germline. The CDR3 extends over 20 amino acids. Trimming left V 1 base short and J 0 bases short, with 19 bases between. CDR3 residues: CASSLIPRGRSSSYNSPLHF. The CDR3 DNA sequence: TGTGCCAGCAGCTTAATTCCCCGGGGGAGGTCTAGCTCCTATAATTCACCCCTCCACTTT. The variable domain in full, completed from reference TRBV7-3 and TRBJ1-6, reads GAGVSQTPSNKVTEKGKYVELRCDPISGHTALYWYRQSLGQGPEFLIYFQGTGAADDSGLPNDRFFAVRPEGSVSTLKIQRTERGDSAVYLCASSLIPRGRSSSYNSPLHFGNGTRLTVT.

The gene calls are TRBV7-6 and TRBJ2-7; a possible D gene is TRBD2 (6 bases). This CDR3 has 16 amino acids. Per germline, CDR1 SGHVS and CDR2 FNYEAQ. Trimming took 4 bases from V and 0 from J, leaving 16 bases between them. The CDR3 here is CASSSGVGASSYEQYF. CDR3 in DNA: TGTGCCAGCAGCTCGGGGGTTGGGGCCAGCTCCTACGAGCAGTACTTC.

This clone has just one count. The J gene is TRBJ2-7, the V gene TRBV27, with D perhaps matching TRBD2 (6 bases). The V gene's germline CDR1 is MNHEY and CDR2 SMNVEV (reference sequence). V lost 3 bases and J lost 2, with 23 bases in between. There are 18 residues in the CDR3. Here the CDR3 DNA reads TGTGCCAGCAGTTTGAGGAGGGATGCGACCTTGGGAACCTACGAGCAGTACTTC. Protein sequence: CASSLRRDATLGTYEQYF.

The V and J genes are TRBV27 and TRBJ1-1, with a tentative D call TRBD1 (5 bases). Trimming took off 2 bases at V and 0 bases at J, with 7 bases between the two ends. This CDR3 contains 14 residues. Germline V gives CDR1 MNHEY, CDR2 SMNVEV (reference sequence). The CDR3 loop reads CASSLRQMNTEAFF. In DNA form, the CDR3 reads TGTGCCAGCAGTTTACGACAGATGAACACTGAAGCTTTCTTT.

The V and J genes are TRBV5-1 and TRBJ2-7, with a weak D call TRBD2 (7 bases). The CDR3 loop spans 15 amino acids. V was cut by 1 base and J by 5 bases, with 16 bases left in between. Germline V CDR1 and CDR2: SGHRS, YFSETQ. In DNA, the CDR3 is TGCGCCAGCAGCTTGCGGGAGGACAGCCTAGACGAGCAGTACTTC. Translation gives CASSLREDSLDEQYF.

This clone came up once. In nucleotides, the CDR3 is TGCAGCGGGAGGGGGCGAACAGATACGCAGTATTTT. Translation gives CSGRGRTDTQYF. This rearrangement joins TRBV29-1 to TRBJ2-3; possibly TRBD1 for D (7 bases). There are 12 residues in the CDR3. Germline CDR1 and CDR2: SQVTM and ANQGSEA. The V and J ends lost 7 bases and 3 bases respectively, with 11 bases between them.

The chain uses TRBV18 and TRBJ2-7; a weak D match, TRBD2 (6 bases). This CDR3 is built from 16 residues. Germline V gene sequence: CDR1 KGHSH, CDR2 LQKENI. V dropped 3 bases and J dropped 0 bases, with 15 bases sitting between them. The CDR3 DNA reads TGTGCCAGCTCACCTTTGTTCGCGGGACTCTCCTACGAGCAGTACTTC. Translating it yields CASSPLFAGLSYEQYF.

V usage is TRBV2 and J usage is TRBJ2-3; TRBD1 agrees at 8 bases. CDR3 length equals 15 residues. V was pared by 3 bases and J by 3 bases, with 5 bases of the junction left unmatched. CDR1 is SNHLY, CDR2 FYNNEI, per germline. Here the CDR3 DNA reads TGTGCCAGCAGTGAGAGGACAGGGTCTACAGATACGCAGTATTTT. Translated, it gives CASSERTGSTDTQYF.

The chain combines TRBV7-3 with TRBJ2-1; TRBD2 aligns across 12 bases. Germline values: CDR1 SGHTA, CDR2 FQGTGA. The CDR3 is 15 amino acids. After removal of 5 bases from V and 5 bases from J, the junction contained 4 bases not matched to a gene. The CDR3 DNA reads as TGTGCCAGCAGCCCCGGACTAGCGGGGAACAATGAGCAGTTCTTC. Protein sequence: CASSPGLAGNNEQFF.

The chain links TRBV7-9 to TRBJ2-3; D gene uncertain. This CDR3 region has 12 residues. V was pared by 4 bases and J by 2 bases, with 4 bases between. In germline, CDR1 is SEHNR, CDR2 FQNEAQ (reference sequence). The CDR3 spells CASSSHTDTQYF. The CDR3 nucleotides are TGTGCCAGCAGCTCCCACACAGATACGCAGTATTTT.

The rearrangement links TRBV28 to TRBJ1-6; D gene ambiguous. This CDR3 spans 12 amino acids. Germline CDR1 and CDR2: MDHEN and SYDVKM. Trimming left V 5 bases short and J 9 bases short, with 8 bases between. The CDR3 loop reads CASSPPISPLHF. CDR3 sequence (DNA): TGTGCCAGCAGTCCCCCCATTTCACCCCTCCACTTT.

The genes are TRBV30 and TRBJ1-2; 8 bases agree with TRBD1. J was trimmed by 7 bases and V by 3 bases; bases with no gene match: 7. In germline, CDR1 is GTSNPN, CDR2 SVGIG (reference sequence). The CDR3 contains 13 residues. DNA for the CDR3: TGTGCCTGGAGGGTGGGACAGGCTGGTGGCTACACCTTC. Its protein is CAWRVGQAGGYTF.

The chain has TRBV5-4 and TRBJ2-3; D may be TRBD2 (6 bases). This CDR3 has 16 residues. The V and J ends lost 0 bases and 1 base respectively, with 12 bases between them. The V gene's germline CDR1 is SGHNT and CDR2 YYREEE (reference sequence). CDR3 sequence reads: CASSLAMTGGTDTQYF. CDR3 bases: TGTGCCAGCAGCTTGGCTATGACGGGAGGCACAGATACGCAGTATTTT. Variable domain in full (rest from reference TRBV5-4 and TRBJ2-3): ETGVTQSPTHLIKTRGQQVTLRCSSQSGHNTVSWYQQALGQGPQFIFQYYREEENGRGNFPPRFSGLQFPNYSSELNVNALELDDSALYLCASSLAMTGGTDTQYFGPGTRLTVL.

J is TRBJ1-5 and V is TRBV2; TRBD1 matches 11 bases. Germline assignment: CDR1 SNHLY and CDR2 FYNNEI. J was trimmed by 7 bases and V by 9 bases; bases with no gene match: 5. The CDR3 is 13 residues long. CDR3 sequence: CARGQGAGQPQHF. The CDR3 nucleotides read TGTGCCAGAGGACAGGGGGCTGGGCAGCCCCAGCATTTT.

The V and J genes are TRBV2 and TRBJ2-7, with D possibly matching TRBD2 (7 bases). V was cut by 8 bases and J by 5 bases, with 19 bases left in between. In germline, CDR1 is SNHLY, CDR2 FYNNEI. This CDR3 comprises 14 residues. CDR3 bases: TGTGCCAGCGGGGGGGCTCCGTCCGGAGACGAGCAGTACTTC. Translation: CASGGAPSGDEQYF.

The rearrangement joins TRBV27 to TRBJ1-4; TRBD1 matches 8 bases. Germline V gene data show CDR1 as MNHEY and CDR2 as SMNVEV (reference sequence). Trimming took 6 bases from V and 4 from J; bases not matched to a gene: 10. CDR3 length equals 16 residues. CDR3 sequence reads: CASSPDTDRVNEKLFF. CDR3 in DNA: TGTGCCAGCAGCCCTGATACGGACAGGGTTAATGAAAAACTGTTTTTT.

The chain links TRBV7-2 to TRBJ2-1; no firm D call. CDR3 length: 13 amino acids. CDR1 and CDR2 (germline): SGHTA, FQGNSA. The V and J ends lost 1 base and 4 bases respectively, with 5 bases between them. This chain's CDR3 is CASSLDLYNEQFF. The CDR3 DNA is TGTGCCAGCAGCTTAGATCTTTACAATGAGCAGTTCTTC.

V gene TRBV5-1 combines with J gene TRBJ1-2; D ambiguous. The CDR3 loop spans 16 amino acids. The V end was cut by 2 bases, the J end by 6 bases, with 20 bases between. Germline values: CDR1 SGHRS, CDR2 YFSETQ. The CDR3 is CASSFLGEGRSNGYTF. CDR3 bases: TGCGCCAGCAGCTTCCTCGGGGAGGGCAGGAGTAATGGCTACACCTTC. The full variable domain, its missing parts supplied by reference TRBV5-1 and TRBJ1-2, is KAGVTQTPRYLIKTRGQQVTLSCSPISGHRSVSWYQQTPGQGLQFLFEYFSETQRNKGNFPGRFSGRQFSNSRSEMNVSTLELGDSALYLCASSFLGEGRSNGYTFGSGTRLTVV.

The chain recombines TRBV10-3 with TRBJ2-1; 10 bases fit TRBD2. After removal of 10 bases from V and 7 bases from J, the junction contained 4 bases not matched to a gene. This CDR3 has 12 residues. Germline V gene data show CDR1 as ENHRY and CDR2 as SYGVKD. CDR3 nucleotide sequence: TGTGCCAGCCTGACTAGCGGGAATGAGCAGTTCTTC. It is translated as CASLTSGNEQFF.

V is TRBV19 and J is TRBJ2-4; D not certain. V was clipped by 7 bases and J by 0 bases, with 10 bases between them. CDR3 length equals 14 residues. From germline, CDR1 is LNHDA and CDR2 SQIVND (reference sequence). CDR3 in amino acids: CASIPQIAKNIQYF. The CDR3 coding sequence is TGTGCCAGTATCCCTCAGATAGCCAAAAACATTCAGTACTTC. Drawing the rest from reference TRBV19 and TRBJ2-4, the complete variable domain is DGGITQSPKYLFRKEGQNVTLSCEQNLNHDAMYWYRQDPGQGLRLIYYSQIVNDFQKGDIAEGYSVSREKKESFPLTVTSAQKNPTAFYLCASIPQIAKNIQYFGAGTRLSVL.

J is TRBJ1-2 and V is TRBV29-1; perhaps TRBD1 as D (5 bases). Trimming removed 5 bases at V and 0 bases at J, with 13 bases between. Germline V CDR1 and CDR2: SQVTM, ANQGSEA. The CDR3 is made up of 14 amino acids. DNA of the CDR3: TGCAGCGTTCCCTTTTGGGGGGCTAACTATGGCTACACCTTC. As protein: CSVPFWGANYGYTF.

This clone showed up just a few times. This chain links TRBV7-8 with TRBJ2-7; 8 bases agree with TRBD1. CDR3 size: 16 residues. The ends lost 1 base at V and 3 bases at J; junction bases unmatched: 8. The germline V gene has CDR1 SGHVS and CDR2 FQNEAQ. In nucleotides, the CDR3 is TGTGCCAGCAGCTTAGAGTCGAGACAGGGGTACTACGAGCAGTACTTC. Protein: CASSLESRQGYYEQYF.

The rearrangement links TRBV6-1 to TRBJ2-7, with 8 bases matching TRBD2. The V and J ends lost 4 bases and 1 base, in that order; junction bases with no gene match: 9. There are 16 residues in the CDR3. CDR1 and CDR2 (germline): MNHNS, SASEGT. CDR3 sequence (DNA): TGTGCCAGCAGTGGCCCGGGACTAGAGTCGTCCTACGAGCAGTACTTC. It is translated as CASSGPGLESSYEQYF.